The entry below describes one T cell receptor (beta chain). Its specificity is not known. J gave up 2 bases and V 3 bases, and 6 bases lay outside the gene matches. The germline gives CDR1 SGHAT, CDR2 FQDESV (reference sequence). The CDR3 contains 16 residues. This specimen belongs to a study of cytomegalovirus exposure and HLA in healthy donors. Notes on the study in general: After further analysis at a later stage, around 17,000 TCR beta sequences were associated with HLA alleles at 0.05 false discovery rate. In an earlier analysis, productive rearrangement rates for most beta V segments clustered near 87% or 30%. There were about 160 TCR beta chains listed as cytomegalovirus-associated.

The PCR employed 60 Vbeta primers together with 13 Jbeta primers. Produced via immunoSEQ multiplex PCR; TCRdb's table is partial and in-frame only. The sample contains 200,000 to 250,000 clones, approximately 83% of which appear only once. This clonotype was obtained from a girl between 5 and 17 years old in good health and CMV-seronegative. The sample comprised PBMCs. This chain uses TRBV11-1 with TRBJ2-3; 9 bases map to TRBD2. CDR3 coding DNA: TGTGCCAGCAGCTTTAAGGTAGCGGGGGCCACAGATACGCAGTATTTT. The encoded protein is CASSFKVAGATDTQYF.